What follows describes a single T cell receptor (beta chain). The J segment lost 0 bases and the V segment lost 1 base, leaving 4 bases of the junction unmatched. Germline V gives CDR1 SQVTM, CDR2 ANQGSEA. This CDR3 contains 15 residues. The data are from a study of blood T cell repertoires in COVID-19. Study as a whole: The samples span acute and convalescent COVID-19 from the United States, Italy and Spain. Sample material is recorded as cDNA or gDNA derived from T cells, B-cell-depleted T cells, or PBMCs.

Per the original methods: Cell counts per sample came from amplifying reference gene primers. Assay: immunoSEQ multiplex PCR; the TCRdb copy retains only in-frame clones and omits some. That table is the source of V, J and clone size, and D and trimming were worked out from the DNA. The table records 250,000 to 350,000 clones, about nine tenths of them present only once. The sequencing sample was made of peripheral blood. The V and J genes are TRBV29-1 and TRBJ2-3; 7 nucleotides align to TRBD2. The TCR comes from a man younger than 30 with active or convalescent COVID-19. Here the CDR3 DNA reads TGCAGCGTTGAAGGATCTAGCGGCAGCACAGATACGCAGTATTTT. It codes for CSVEGSSGSTDTQYF.